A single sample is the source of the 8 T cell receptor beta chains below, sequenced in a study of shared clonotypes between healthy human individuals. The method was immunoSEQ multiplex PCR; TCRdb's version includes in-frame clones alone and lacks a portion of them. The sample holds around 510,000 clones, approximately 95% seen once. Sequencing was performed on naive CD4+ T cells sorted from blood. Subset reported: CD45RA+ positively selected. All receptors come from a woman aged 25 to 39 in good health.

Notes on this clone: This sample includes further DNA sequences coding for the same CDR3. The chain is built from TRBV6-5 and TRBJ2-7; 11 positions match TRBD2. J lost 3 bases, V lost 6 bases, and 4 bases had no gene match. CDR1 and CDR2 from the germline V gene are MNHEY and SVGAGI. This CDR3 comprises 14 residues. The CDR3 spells CASSQTSGSYEQYF. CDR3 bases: TGTGCCAGCAGCCAAACTAGCGGGAGCTACGAGCAGTACTTC.

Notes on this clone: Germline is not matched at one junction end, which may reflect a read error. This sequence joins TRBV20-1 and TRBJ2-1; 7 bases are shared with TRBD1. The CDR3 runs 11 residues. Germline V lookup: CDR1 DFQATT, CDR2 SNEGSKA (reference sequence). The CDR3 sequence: CSAGDRVLVFF. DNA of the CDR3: TGCAGTGCTGGAGACAGGGTCTTGGTGTTCTTC.

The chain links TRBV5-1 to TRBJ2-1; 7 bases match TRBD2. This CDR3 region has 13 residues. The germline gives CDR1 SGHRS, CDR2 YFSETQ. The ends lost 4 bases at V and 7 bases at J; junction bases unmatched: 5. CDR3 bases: TGCGCCAGCAGCCAAGGACTAGGGAATGAGCAGTTCTTC. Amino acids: CASSQGLGNEQFF.

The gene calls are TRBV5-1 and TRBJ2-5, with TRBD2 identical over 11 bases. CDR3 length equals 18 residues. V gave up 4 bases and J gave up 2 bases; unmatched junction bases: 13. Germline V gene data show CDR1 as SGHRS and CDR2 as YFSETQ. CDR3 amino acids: CASSPITGTSGFQETQYF. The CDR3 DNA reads TGCGCCAGCAGCCCGATAACCGGGACTAGCGGTTTTCAAGAGACCCAGTACTTC.

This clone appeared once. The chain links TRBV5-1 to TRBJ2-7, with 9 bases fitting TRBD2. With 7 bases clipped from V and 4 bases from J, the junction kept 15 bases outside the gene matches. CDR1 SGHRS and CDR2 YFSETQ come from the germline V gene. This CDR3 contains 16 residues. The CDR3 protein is CASYPGTSPLRYEQYF. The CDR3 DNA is TGCGCCAGCTACCCCGGGACTAGCCCCCTGCGTTACGAGCAGTACTTC.

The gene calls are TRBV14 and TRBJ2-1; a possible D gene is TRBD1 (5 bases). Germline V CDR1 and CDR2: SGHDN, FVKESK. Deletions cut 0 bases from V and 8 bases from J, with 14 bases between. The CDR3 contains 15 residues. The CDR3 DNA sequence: TGTGCCAGCAGCCAAGAGCAGGGCAGGGTCGATGAGCAGTTCTTC. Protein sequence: CASSQEQGRVDEQFF.

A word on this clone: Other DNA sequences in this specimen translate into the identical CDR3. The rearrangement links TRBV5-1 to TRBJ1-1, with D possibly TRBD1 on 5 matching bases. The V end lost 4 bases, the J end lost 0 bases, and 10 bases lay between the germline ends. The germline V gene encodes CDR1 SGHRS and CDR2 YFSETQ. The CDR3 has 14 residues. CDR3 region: CASSRGELNTEAFF. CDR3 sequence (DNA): TGCGCCAGCAGCAGGGGCGAGTTGAACACTGAAGCTTTCTTT.

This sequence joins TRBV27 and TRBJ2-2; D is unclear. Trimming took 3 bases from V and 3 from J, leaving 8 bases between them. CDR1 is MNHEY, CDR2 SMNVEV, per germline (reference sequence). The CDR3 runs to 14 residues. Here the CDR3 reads CASSFRPYTGELFF. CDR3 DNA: TGTGCCAGCAGTTTTAGACCATACACCGGGGAGCTGTTTTTT.